What follows are 15 T cell receptor beta chains derived from one specimen sequenced in a study of T cell responses to AZD1222 COVID-19 vaccine. Assay: immunoSEQ multiplex PCR; the TCRdb copy retains only in-frame clones and omits some. Among about 200,000 clones listed, approximately 92% were seen once. The source was peripheral blood, collected 28 days after the second dose of the MenACWY control vaccine. All receptors derive from an adult who received the MenACWY meningococcal vaccine as a control.

The chain joins TRBV30 to TRBJ1-2, with D unclear. CDR1 and CDR2 (germline): GTSNPN, SVGIG (reference sequence). This CDR3 contains 12 residues. V was shortened by 3 bases and J by 7 bases, with 12 bases between the two germline ends. CDR3 sequence (DNA): TGTGCCTGGAGCGTACGCGTCGGTGGCTACACCTTC. The encoded protein is CAWSVRVGGYTF.

With regard to this clone: The junction departs from germline at one end; a sequencing error may be responsible. This chain uses TRBV19 with TRBJ1-5, with D tentatively TRBD1 (5 bases). This CDR3 contains 11 residues. CDR1 and CDR2 (germline): LNHDA, SQIVND (reference sequence). DNA for the CDR3: TGTGCCAGTAGTGTAACGGACATGACCCTTTTT. Its protein product is CASSVTDMTLF.

The genes are TRBV13 and TRBJ1-1; tentatively, D is TRBD1 (6 bases). Germline assignment: CDR1 PRHDT and CDR2 FYEKMQ (reference sequence). V was pared by 5 bases and J by 3 bases, with 13 bases between. This CDR3 has 14 residues. CDR3 loop: CASSLRGGYTEAFF. CDR3 sequence (DNA): TGTGCCAGCAGCCTCAGGGGTGGTTACACTGAAGCTTTCTTT.

The CDR3 reads CASSIREQVVGSYEQYF. CDR3 nucleotides: TGTGCCAGTAGTATCCGGGAACAGGTCGTGGGTTCCTACGAGCAGTACTTC. This rearrangement joins TRBV19 to TRBJ2-7; D is tentatively TRBD1 or TRBD2 (5 bases each). The CDR3 runs 17 residues. V was clipped by 3 bases and J by 1 base, with 19 bases between them. Germline loops: CDR1 LNHDA, CDR2 SQIVND (reference sequence).

The J gene is TRBJ1-2, the V gene TRBV4-3, with TRBD1 identical over 12 bases. J was trimmed by 3 bases and V by 4 bases; bases with no gene match: 3. The CDR3 consists of 15 residues. The V gene's germline CDR1 is LGHNA and CDR2 YSLEER. In DNA, the CDR3 is TGCGCCAGCAGCCGGGGACAGGGGGCTCACTATGGCTACACCTTC. The encoded protein is CASSRGQGAHYGYTF.

V usage is TRBV11-2 and J usage is TRBJ2-1; possibly TRBD1 for D (5 bases). The CDR3 has 15 residues. Trimming left V 1 base short and J 5 bases short, with 12 bases between. Germline CDR1 SGHAT, CDR2 FQNNGV. In DNA, the CDR3 is TGTGCCAGCAGCTTAGGGAGTGGGGCCAACAATGAGCAGTTCTTC. This gives the protein CASSLGSGANNEQFF. The entire variable domain, with the rest obtained from reference TRBV11-2 and TRBJ2-1, is as follows: EAGVAQSPRYKIIEKRQSVAFWCNPISGHATLYWYQQILGQGPKLLIQFQNNGVVDDSQLPKDRFSAERLKGVDSTLKIQPAKLEDSAVYLCASSLGSGANNEQFFGPGTRLTVL.

The V call is TRBV4-1, the J call TRBJ1-5; perhaps TRBD1 as D (6 bases). This CDR3 has 20 residues. Trimming shortened V by 2 bases and J by 0 bases, and 23 bases separated the two germline ends. Germline CDR1 reads MGHRA; CDR2 reads YSYEKL. CDR3 sequence: CASSQLFRGRPVLSNQPQHF. The CDR3 DNA reads as TGCGCCAGCAGCCAACTTTTTAGGGGGAGACCCGTTCTTAGCAATCAGCCCCAGCATTTT.

The chain carries TRBV15 and TRBJ1-5; D not resolved. V was cut by 0 bases and J by 6 bases, with 12 bases left in between. This CDR3 is 15 amino acids long. Germline V gives CDR1 LNHNV, CDR2 YYDKDF (reference sequence). The CDR3 DNA sequence: TGTGCCACCAGCAGAGAAAGAACGGGAGCTCAGCCCCAGCATTTT. Amino acids: CATSRERTGAQPQHF. The whole variable domain, filled in from reference TRBV15 and TRBJ1-5, reads DAMVIQNPRYQVTQFGKPVTLSCSQTLNHNVMYWYQQKSSQAPKLLFHYYDKDFNNEADTPDNFQSRRPNTSFCFLDIRSPGLGDTAMYLCATSRERTGAQPQHFGDGTRLSIL.

The V call is TRBV7-3, the J call TRBJ2-3, with a tentative D call TRBD2 (5 bases). The V gene lost 4 bases and the J gene lost 0 bases, with 11 bases spanning the gap. The CDR3 runs 15 residues. Germline lookup yields CDR1 SGHTA and CDR2 FQGTGA. The CDR3 DNA reads as TGTGCCAGCAGCTCGGACGGGATGAGCACAGATACGCAGTATTTT. It specifies CASSSDGMSTDTQYF. Full variable domain (rest looked up from reference TRBV7-3 and TRBJ2-3): GAGVSQTPSNKVTEKGKYVELRCDPISGHTALYWYRQSLGQGPEFLIYFQGTGAADDSGLPNDRFFAVRPEGSVSTLKIQRTERGDSAVYLCASSSDGMSTDTQYFGPGTRLTVL.

The chain is built from TRBV27 and TRBJ2-7; D gene ambiguous. The V gene lost 2 bases and the J gene lost 6 bases, with 17 bases spanning the gap. Germline CDR1 and CDR2: MNHEY and SMNVEV (reference sequence). The CDR3 length is 15 residues. The CDR3 coding sequence is TGTGCCAGCAGTTTAATGGCTCCCCCCAATTCCGAGCAGTACTTC. Translation: CASSLMAPPNSEQYF.

This chain connects TRBV11-3 to TRBJ2-7; tentatively, D is TRBD1 (6 bases). Germline-derived CDR1 and CDR2 are SGHNT and YENEEA. V was cut by 5 bases and J by 5 bases, with 19 bases left in between. CDR3 length equals 15 residues. The CDR3 region has the DNA TGTGCCAGCAGCCCAAGACAGCAAAACAGGGACGAGCAGTACTTC. This sequence encodes CASSPRQQNRDEQYF.

Here the CDR3 DNA reads TGCGCCAGCAGTCACCCCGAGGTCTTTTGGGACACCTTC. Residues: CASSHPEVFWDTF. This chain connects TRBV23-1 to TRBJ1-2, with D hard to call. TRBV23-1 has ORF status, its function being uncertain. The CDR3 contains 13 residues. The V and J ends lost 3 bases and 12 bases respectively, with 17 bases between them.

The rearrangement links TRBV12-3 or TRBV12-4 to TRBJ2-5; either TRBD1 or TRBD2 may fit D (5 bases each). This CDR3 is built from 13 residues. Deletions cut 8 bases from V and 1 base from J, with 11 bases between. This CDR3 reads CASGTGTQETQYF. CDR3 nucleotides: TGTGCCAGCGGGACCGGGACCCAAGAGACCCAGTACTTC.

V usage is TRBV19 and J usage is TRBJ1-5; possibly TRBD1 for D (5 bases). Trimming stripped 7 bases from V and 5 bases from J, with 18 bases between. CDR3 size: 15 residues. Per the germline V gene, CDR1 is LNHDA and CDR2 is SQIVND (reference sequence). This CDR3 is CASTFNGAEDQPQHF. CDR3 DNA sequence: TGTGCCAGTACCTTTAATGGGGCAGAAGATCAGCCCCAGCATTTT.

Concerning this clone: The same CDR3 is also encoded by other DNA sequences in this sample. The chain employs TRBV4-3 and TRBJ2-5, with D maybe TRBD2 (5 bases). CDR1 and CDR2 (germline): LGHNA, YSLEER. There are 14 residues in the CDR3. V gave up 0 bases and J gave up 5 bases, with 10 bases separating them. As DNA, the CDR3 is TGCGCCAGCAGCCAAGACACTAGTCGTGAGACCCAGTACTTC. This codes for CASSQDTSRETQYF.